One and the same sample provided the 3 T cell receptor beta chains below, sequenced in a study of shared T cell receptors in the human thymus. Here immunoSEQ multiplex PCR was the method, and the copy in TCRdb shows in-frame clones only, minus some. The data hold hundreds of thousands of clones, with approximately 88% observed a single time. These sequences were also reported in another study, on human thymus T cells.

The sample was thymocytes. The source is a boy younger than two with a congenital heart defect.

V gene TRBV4-3 combines with J gene TRBJ1-5; no firm D call. The germline CDR1 and CDR2 sequences are LGHNA and YSLEER. The CDR3 runs 15 residues. V lost 1 base to trimming and J lost 3 bases, with 10 bases between them. The CDR3 spells CASSQVWQANQPQHF. The CDR3 DNA reads TGCGCCAGCAGCCAAGTTTGGCAGGCCAATCAGCCCCAGCATTTT.

A single count supports this clone. The V and J genes are TRBV6-5 and TRBJ2-4; D remains ambiguous. Trimming cost V 0 bases and J 0 bases, with 6 bases left between them. Germline V CDR1 and CDR2: MNHEY, SVGAGI. This CDR3 is 15 amino acids long. CDR3 DNA: TGTGCCAGCAGTTACTCTACTCGAGCCAAAAACATTCAGTACTTC. Translation: CASSYSTRAKNIQYF.

The genes are TRBV2 and TRBJ2-7; a possible D gene is TRBD2 (6 bases). V was shortened by 8 bases and J by 7 bases, with 18 bases between the two germline ends. The CDR3 consists of 13 residues. Looked up from germline, CDR1 is SNHLY and CDR2 is FYNNEI. The CDR3 here is CASGRLGSIEQYF. CDR3 DNA: TGTGCCAGCGGTCGACTAGGGAGCATAGAGCAGTACTTC.